The 8 T cell receptor beta chains given below trace back to one sample, sequenced in a study of shared clonotypes between healthy human individuals. Method: immunoSEQ multiplex PCR; TCRdb's copy keeps in-frame clones and lacks some. The profile shows approximately 1.9 million clones, over 85% of them singletons. Naive CD8 cells lacked CD45RO and underwent positive selection for CCR7, leaving out terminally differentiated effector memory CD45RA+ cells. Source material: naive CD8+ T cells from PBMCs. All receptors come from a man in his late teens or twenties in good health. Some clones in this sample may be carry-over from other donors' samples.

The chain is built from TRBV5-1 and TRBJ1-1; D uncertain. The length of the CDR3 is 12 residues. Trimming removed 4 bases at V and 2 bases at J, with 6 bases between. Germline V gene data show CDR1 as SGHRS and CDR2 as YFSETQ. Here the CDR3 DNA reads TGCGCCAGCAGCCCGCCTAACACTGAAGCTTTCTTT. Translating it yields CASSPPNTEAFF.

The genes are TRBV14 and TRBJ1-2; D gene uncertain. Germline CDR1 SGHDN, CDR2 FVKESK. This CDR3 contains 17 residues. Trimming pared 0 bases from V and 0 bases from J, leaving 14 bases between. In nucleotides, the CDR3 is TGTGCCAGCAGCCAAGACGTGGCAGGTCAAGCTAACTATGGCTACACCTTC. Translation gives CASSQDVAGQANYGYTF. Full variable domain (outside the CDR3, taken from reference TRBV14 and TRBJ1-2): EAGVTQFPSHSVIEKGQTVTLRCDPISGHDNLYWYRRVMGKEIKFLLHFVKESKQDESGMPNNRFLAERTGGTYSTLKVQPAELEDSGVYFCASSQDVAGQANYGYTFGSGTRLTVV.

The chain has TRBV15 and TRBJ2-7; D remains ambiguous. The germline CDR1 and CDR2 sequences are LNHNV and YYDKDF (reference sequence). The CDR3 is 13 amino acids. V lost 0 bases and J 5 bases, leaving 8 bases between the germline ends. CDR3 protein: CATSRELPDEQYF. CDR3 nucleotides: TGTGCCACCAGCAGAGAACTTCCTGACGAGCAGTACTTC.

V usage is TRBV9 and J usage is TRBJ1-1; weak D call: TRBD1 (5 bases). The V end was cut by 4 bases, the J end by 2 bases, with 15 bases between. The germline CDR1 and CDR2 sequences are SGDLS and YYNGEE. The CDR3 loop spans 15 amino acids. CDR3 amino acids: CASSPQGGGNTEAFF. CDR3 bases: TGTGCCAGCAGCCCCCAGGGCGGGGGAAACACTGAAGCTTTCTTT.

The chain recombines TRBV6-6 with TRBJ2-7; 7 bases are shared with TRBD2. Germline loops: CDR1 MNHNY, CDR2 SVGAGI (reference sequence). With V trimmed by 9 bases and J by 6 bases, 8 bases remained unmatched. There are 12 residues in the CDR3. The CDR3 DNA sequence: TGTGCCAGTGACGCGGGAGACCTCGAGCAGTACTTC. The encoded protein is CASDAGDLEQYF.

This chain joins TRBV4-2 and TRBJ2-5; TRBD2 is a possible D gene (6 bases). Trimming took 4 bases from V and 2 from J, leaving 14 bases between them. The CDR3 covers 15 residues. Germline V gene sequence: CDR1 LGHNA, CDR2 YNFKEQ. For the CDR3, the DNA is TGTGCCAGCAGCCCACCTGCGACTAGACAAGAGACCCAGTACTTC. It is translated as CASSPPATRQETQYF.

V and J are TRBV5-1 and TRBJ1-2; 7 bases map to TRBD1. Unmatched junction bases numbered 8, after V lost 4 bases and J lost 2 bases. The germline CDR1 and CDR2 sequences are SGHRS and YFSETQ. The CDR3 runs to 15 residues. In DNA form, the CDR3 reads TGCGCCAGCAGCGACCAGACAGGGCTCAACTATGGCTACACCTTC. Translating gives CASSDQTGLNYGYTF.

This clone appeared once. V usage is TRBV28 and J usage is TRBJ2-5, with D perhaps TRBD2 (5 bases). The V gene lost 4 bases and the J gene lost 0 bases, with 9 bases spanning the gap. The CDR3 extends over 14 amino acids. Germline CDR1 and CDR2: MDHEN and SYDVKM. CDR3 bases: TGTGCCAGCAGTTCGGGATTTTACCAAGAGACCCAGTACTTC. Amino acids: CASSSGFYQETQYF.